This T cell receptor (beta chain) came from a study of cytomegalovirus exposure and HLA in healthy donors. The CDR3 sequence is 11 residues long. Germline lookup yields CDR1 SGHTA and CDR2 FQGNSA. The V gene lost 4 bases and the J gene lost 5 bases, with 5 bases spanning the gap. Both 60 Vbeta primers and 13 Jbeta primers went into the PCR. Here immunoSEQ multiplex PCR was the method, and the copy in TCRdb shows in-frame clones only, minus some. Among some 140,000 clones listed, approximately 79% were seen once. The clonotype was recovered from a male donor in good health and CMV-seronegative. The rearrangement links TRBV7-2 to TRBJ1-2; D unclear. Sequenced input: PBMCs. CDR3 region: CASSSRYGYTF. The CDR3 nucleotides are TGTGCCAGCAGCTCCCGTTATGGCTACACCTTC.